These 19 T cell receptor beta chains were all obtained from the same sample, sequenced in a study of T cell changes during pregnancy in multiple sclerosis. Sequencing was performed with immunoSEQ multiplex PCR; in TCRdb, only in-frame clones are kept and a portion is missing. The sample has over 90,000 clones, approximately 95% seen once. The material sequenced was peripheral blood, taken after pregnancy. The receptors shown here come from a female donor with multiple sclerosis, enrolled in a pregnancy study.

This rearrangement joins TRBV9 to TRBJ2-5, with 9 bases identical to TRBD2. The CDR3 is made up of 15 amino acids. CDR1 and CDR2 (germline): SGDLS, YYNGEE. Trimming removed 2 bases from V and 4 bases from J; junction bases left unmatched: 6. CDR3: CASSVGLAGSETQYF. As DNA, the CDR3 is TGTGCCAGCAGCGTGGGGCTAGCGGGATCAGAGACCCAGTACTTC.

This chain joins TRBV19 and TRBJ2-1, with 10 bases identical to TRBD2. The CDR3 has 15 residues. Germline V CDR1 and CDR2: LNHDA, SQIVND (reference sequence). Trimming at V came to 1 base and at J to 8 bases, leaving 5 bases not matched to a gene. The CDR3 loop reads CASSIGASGSYEQFF. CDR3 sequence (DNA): TGTGCCAGTAGTATAGGCGCTAGCGGGAGCTATGAGCAGTTCTTC.

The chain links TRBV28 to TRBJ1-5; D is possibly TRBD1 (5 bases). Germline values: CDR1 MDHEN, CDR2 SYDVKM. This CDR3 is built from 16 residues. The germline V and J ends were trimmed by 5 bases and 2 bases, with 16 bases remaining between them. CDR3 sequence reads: CASSPRSWGGNQPQHF. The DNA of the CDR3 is TGTGCCAGCAGTCCTCGAAGTTGGGGGGGCAATCAGCCCCAGCATTTT. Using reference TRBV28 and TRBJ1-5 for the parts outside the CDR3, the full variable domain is DVKVTQSSRYLVKRTGEKVFLECVQDMDHENMFWYRQDPGLGLRLIYFSYDVKMKEKGDIPEGYSVSREKKERFSLILESASTNQTSMYLCASSPRSWGGNQPQHFGDGTRLSIL.

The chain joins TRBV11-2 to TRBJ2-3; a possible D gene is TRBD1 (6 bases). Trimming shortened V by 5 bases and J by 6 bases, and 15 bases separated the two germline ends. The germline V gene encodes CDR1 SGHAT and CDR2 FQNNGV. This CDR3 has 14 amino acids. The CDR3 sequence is CASSARGGWDTQYF. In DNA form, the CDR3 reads TGTGCCAGCAGCGCCAGGGGCGGATGGGATACGCAGTATTTT.

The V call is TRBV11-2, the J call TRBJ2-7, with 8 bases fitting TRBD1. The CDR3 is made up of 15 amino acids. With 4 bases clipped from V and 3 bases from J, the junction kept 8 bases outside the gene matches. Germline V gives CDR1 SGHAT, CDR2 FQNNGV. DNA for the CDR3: TGTGCCAGCAGCTCCCGGACAGGGAGTAACTACGAGCAGTACTTC. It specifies CASSSRTGSNYEQYF.

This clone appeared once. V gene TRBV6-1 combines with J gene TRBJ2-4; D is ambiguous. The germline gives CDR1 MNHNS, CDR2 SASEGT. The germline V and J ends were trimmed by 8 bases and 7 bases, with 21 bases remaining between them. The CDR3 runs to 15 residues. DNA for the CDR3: TGTGCCAGCTCACTGAGTGGGCAGCCTTATAACATTCAGTACTTC. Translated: CASSLSGQPYNIQYF.

The CDR3 protein is CASSFPTLNNEQFF. The CDR3 nucleotides read TGTGCCAGCAGTTTCCCTACCCTAAACAATGAGCAGTTCTTC. The gene calls are TRBV28 and TRBJ2-1; D not certain. Per the germline V gene, CDR1 is MDHEN and CDR2 is SYDVKM. Deletions cut 3 bases from V and 5 bases from J, with 11 bases between. This CDR3 contains 14 residues.

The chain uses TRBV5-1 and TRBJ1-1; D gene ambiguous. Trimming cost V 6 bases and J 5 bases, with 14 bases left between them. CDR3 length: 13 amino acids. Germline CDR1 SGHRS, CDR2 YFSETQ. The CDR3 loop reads CASISEDGTEAFF. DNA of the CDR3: TGCGCCAGCATTTCAGAGGATGGTACTGAAGCTTTCTTT.

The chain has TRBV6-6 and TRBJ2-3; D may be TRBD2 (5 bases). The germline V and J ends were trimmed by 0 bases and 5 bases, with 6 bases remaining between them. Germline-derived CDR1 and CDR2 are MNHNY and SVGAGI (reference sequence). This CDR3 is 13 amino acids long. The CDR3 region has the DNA TGTGCCAGCAGTTACTCGAGCGGAGATACGCAGTATTTT. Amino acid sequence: CASSYSSGDTQYF.

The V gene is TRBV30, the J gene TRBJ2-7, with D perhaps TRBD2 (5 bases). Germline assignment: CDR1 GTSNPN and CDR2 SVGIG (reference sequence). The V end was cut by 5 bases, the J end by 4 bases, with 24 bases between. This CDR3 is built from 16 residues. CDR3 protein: CAWSICHIARPYEQYF. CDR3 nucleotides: TGTGCCTGGTCAATATGTCATATAGCGCGACCTTACGAGCAGTACTTC. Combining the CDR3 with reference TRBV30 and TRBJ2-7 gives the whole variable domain SQTIHQWPATLVQPVGSPLSLECTVEGTSNPNLYWYRQAAGRGLQLLFYSVGIGQISSEVPQNLSASRPQDRQFILSSKKLLLSDSGFYLCAWSICHIARPYEQYFGPGTRLTVT.

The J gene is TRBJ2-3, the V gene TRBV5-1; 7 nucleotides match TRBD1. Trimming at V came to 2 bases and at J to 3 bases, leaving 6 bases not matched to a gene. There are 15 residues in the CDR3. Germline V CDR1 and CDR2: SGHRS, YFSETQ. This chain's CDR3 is CASSLPQGSTDTQYF. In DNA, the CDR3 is TGCGCCAGCAGCTTACCACAGGGGTCTACAGATACGCAGTATTTT. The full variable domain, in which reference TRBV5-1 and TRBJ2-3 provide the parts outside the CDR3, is KAGVTQTPRYLIKTRGQQVTLSCSPISGHRSVSWYQQTPGQGLQFLFEYFSETQRNKGNFPGRFSGRQFSNSRSEMNVSTLELGDSALYLCASSLPQGSTDTQYFGPGTRLTVL.

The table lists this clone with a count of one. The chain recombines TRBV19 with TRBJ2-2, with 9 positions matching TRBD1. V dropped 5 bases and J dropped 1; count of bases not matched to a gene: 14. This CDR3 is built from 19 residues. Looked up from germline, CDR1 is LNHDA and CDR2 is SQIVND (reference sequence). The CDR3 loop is CASSLLPGQGGLNTGELFF. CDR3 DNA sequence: TGTGCCAGTAGTCTACTACCGGGACAGGGTGGCTTGAACACCGGGGAGCTGTTTTTT.

The CDR3 sequence is CASSFSTSTGELFF. As DNA, the CDR3 is TGCGCCAGCAGCTTTTCGACTAGCACCGGGGAGCTGTTTTTT. The rearrangement uses TRBV5-1 and TRBJ2-2; a weak D match, TRBD2 (6 bases). Between the trimmed V and J ends, which lost 2 bases and 4 bases, there was a span of 9 bases. CDR3 length: 14 residues. Germline lookup yields CDR1 SGHRS and CDR2 YFSETQ.

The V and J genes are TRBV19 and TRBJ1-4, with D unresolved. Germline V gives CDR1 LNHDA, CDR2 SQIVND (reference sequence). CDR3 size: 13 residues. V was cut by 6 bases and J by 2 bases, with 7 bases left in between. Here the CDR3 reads CASRRTTNEKLFF. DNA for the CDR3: TGTGCCAGTAGGAGGACTACTAATGAAAAACTGTTTTTT.

The CDR3 DNA reads TGTGCCAGCAGTTTTCTAGGGAGCTATGGCTACACCTTC. This encodes CASSFLGSYGYTF. V is TRBV27 and J is TRBJ1-2; unclear D gene. Germline CDR1 MNHEY, CDR2 SMNVEV (reference sequence). This CDR3 is built from 13 residues. The ends were cut back, 3 bases at V and 4 bases at J, with 9 bases in the middle.

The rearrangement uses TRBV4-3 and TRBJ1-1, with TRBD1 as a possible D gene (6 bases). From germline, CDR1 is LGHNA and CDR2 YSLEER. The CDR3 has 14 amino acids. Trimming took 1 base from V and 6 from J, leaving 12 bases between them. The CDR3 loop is CASSQGGLMAEAFF. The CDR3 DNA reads TGCGCCAGCAGCCAAGGGGGGCTGATGGCTGAAGCTTTCTTT.

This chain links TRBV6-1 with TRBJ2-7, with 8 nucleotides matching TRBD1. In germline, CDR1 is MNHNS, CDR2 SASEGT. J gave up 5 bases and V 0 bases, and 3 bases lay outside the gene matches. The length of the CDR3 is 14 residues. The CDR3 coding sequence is TGTGCCAGCAGTGAAGCAACAGGGGGTCACGAGCAGTACTTC. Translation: CASSEATGGHEQYF.

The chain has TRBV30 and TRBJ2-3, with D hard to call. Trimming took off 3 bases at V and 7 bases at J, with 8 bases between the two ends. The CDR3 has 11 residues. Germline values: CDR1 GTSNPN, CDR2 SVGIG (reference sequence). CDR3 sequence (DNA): TGTGCCTGGAGATCTATAAATACGCAGTATTTT. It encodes CAWRSINTQYF.

CDR3: CATSRDLPRQGRFKPQETQYF. The CDR3 DNA follows: TGTGCCACCAGCAGAGATCTCCCCCGGCAGGGGCGATTTAAACCTCAAGAGACCCAGTACTTC. This chain links TRBV15 with TRBJ2-5; the D gene is possibly TRBD1 (6 bases). V lost 0 bases and J 2 bases, leaving 28 bases between the germline ends. Germline CDR1 LNHNV, CDR2 YYDKDF (reference sequence). This CDR3 is built from 21 residues.